In terms of frequency, the clone carrying this T cell receptor (beta chain) is medium-sized. Its specificity is not known. The libraries of TRB cDNA were constructed through 5' RACE using UMI labels. TCRdb reprocessed the 5' RACE reads; each CDR3 protein has one entry and no DNA is given. The repertoire table contains just under 6,000 distinct CDR3 sequences. These data originate in a study of CXCR3-negative and CXCR3-positive naive CD8 T cells. Study-level background: Overall TRB read output was about 135 million, and each library contained about 1.5 +/- 0.3 million reads. Points from the study as a whole: More hydrophobic TRB CDR3s occurred in CXCR3-positive than in CXCR3-negative naive cells. Memory CD8+ cells had much lower diversity, and both naive subsets had comparably high diversity.

Sequencing was performed on naive CXCR3+ CD8+ T cells from blood. Subset described: CD45RO-CCR7+CD27+CD95- naive CD8+ T cells expressing CXCR3 (TNR3+). This sequence was found in a human donor in good health. Some clones in this sample may be carry-over from other donors' samples.

Here the CDR3 reads CASSYSLAANTEAFF. The V gene is TRBV6-6, the J gene TRBJ1-1. Germline CDR1 MNHNY, CDR2 SVGAGI (reference sequence). This CDR3 comprises 15 residues.